One and the same sample provided the 11 T cell receptor beta chains below, sequenced in a study of CD8+ T cells in alopecia areata. Extracted RNA was reverse transcribed into cDNA, the sequencing template. Measured with immunoSEQ multiplex PCR; TCRdb has only the in-frame clones, and not every one. The sample yields 120,000 to 150,000 clones, 80% to 90% seen once. The starting material was CD8+ T cells sorted from blood, obtained at week 0. The receptor set was obtained from a human donor with alopecia areata.

V usage is TRBV7-6 and J usage is TRBJ2-7; TRBD1 matches at 7 bases. This CDR3 region has 14 residues. Trimming cost V 4 bases and J 2 bases; bases outside gene matches: 5. The germline gives CDR1 SGHVS, CDR2 FNYEAQ. The CDR3 sequence: CASSSTGTPYEQYF. DNA for the CDR3: TGTGCCAGCAGCTCGACAGGGACCCCCTACGAGCAGTACTTC.

The gene calls are TRBV5-5 and TRBJ2-1; a weak D match, TRBD1 (6 bases). This CDR3 spans 13 amino acids. V was pared by 6 bases and J by 4 bases, with 11 bases between. CDR1 and CDR2 (germline): SGHKS, YYEKEE (reference sequence). CDR3 nucleotide sequence: TGTGCCAGCACCGAAGACAGGTACAATGAGCAGTTCTTC. Translation: CASTEDRYNEQFF.

This clone occurred once. This rearrangement joins TRBV10-3 to TRBJ2-3; D is uncertain. This CDR3 contains 11 residues. Germline-derived CDR1 and CDR2 are ENHRY and SYGVKD. The ends were cut back, 5 bases at V and 6 bases at J, with 6 bases in the middle. The CDR3 region is CAISSRDTQYF. In DNA form, the CDR3 reads TGTGCCATCAGTAGCCGTGATACGCAGTATTTT.

This sequence joins TRBV29-1 and TRBJ2-1, with TRBD2 identical over 8 bases. This CDR3 has 17 residues. Germline V gives CDR1 SQVTM, CDR2 ANQGSEA. The V segment lost 1 base and the J segment 4 bases; nucleotides outside the gene matches: 12. The CDR3 loop reads CSVEGFPLAGLYNEQFF. DNA of the CDR3: TGCAGCGTTGAAGGGTTTCCGCTAGCGGGCCTGTACAATGAGCAGTTCTTC.

The chain recombines TRBV7-6 with TRBJ2-7; D is uncertain. Per the germline V gene, CDR1 is SGHVS and CDR2 is FNYEAQ. CDR3 size: 13 residues. The V gene lost 5 bases and the J gene lost 3 bases, with 11 bases spanning the gap. CDR3 region: CASSVGSSYEQYF. CDR3 coding DNA: TGTGCCAGCAGCGTAGGTAGCAGCTACGAGCAGTACTTC.

The chain has TRBV11-1 and TRBJ1-1; 7 positions agree with TRBD1. Germline V gene sequence: CDR1 SGHAT, CDR2 FQDESV (reference sequence). After removal of 4 bases from V and 1 base from J, the junction contained 3 bases not matched to a gene. The CDR3 runs to 14 residues. For the CDR3, the DNA is TGTGCCAGCAGCTATACAGGGGCGAACACTGAAGCTTTCTTT. Translating it yields CASSYTGANTEAFF.

This chain joins TRBV14 and TRBJ2-2; the D gene is possibly TRBD2 (5 bases). The germline V gene has CDR1 SGHDN and CDR2 FVKESK. Deletions cut 0 bases from V and 9 bases from J, with 8 bases between. There are 13 residues in the CDR3. CDR3 loop: CASSQDGERELFF. The CDR3 DNA follows: TGTGCCAGCAGCCAAGATGGGGAGCGGGAGCTGTTTTTT.

The chain couples TRBV4-1 to TRBJ2-7; possibly TRBD1 for D (5 bases). V lost 3 bases and J 5 bases, leaving 14 bases between the germline ends. The CDR3 length is 14 residues. The V gene's germline CDR1 is MGHRA and CDR2 YSYEKL. The CDR3 sequence: CASSQAQGIHEQYF. For the CDR3, the DNA is TGCGCCAGCAGCCAGGCGCAGGGAATCCACGAGCAGTACTTC.

The chain recombines TRBV27 with TRBJ1-6; TRBD1 is a possible D gene (5 bases). There are 15 residues in the CDR3. Germline CDR1 MNHEY, CDR2 SMNVEV (reference sequence). V lost 5 bases to trimming and J lost 6 bases, with 14 bases between them. The CDR3 bases are TGTGCCAGCAGTCCGGGGGACGGCCTTAATTCACCCCTCCACTTT. Protein: CASSPGDGLNSPLHF.

The rearrangement joins TRBV6-5 to TRBJ1-5; TRBD1 agrees at 8 bases. Per the germline V gene, CDR1 is MNHEY and CDR2 is SVGAGI. V lost 7 bases and J lost 2; bases outside the gene matches: 7. This CDR3 contains 15 residues. The CDR3 DNA follows: TGTGCCAGCAAGGAACAGGGGGTAGGCAATCAGCCCCAGCATTTT. It yields the protein CASKEQGVGNQPQHF.

This chain links TRBV5-1 with TRBJ2-3; TRBD2 matches 7 bases. Unmatched junction bases numbered 7, after V lost 4 bases and J lost 5 bases. Germline-derived CDR1 and CDR2 are SGHRS and YFSETQ. The CDR3 length is 14 residues. DNA for the CDR3: TGCGCCAGCAGCCCGGAGGCGGGGGTAGATACGCAGTATTTT. Protein product: CASSPEAGVDTQYF.